The clone carrying this T cell receptor (beta chain) has a handful of counts. Its antigen is unknown. Trimming took 1 base from V and 7 from J, leaving 13 bases between them. This CDR3 is built from 14 residues. CDR1 is SGHDN, CDR2 FVKESK, per germline. The protocol was immunoSEQ multiplex PCR, while the TCRdb copy is restricted to in-frame clones and leaves out a portion. The table includes about 180,000 clones, around nine tenths detected once. This record belongs to a study of Ad26.COV2.S vaccination and SARS-CoV-2 variants. Study results and caveats: Using TCR breadth and depth analyses may have led to underestimated total T cell responses. Placebo recipients and vaccine recipients were similar in non-spike TCR breadth. Reportedly, after vaccination the spike-specific CD8+ and CD4+ T cell responses displayed substantial breadth.

This clonotype originated in a human donor who had recovered from COVID-19. The chain recombines TRBV14 with TRBJ1-2; tentative D call: TRBD1 (5 bases). This specimen was peripheral blood, taken after recovery from COVID-19. The CDR3 sequence: CASSQGGRVPGYTF. The CDR3 DNA reads TGTGCCAGCAGCCAAGGGGGACGGGTCCCTGGCTACACCTTC.